What follows describes a single T cell receptor beta chain. The CDR3 is 17 residues long. The germline gives CDR1 SGHVS, CDR2 FQNEAQ. The J segment lost 5 bases and the V segment lost 3 bases, leaving 11 bases of the junction unmatched. The data derive from a study of T cell changes during pregnancy in multiple sclerosis. This table comes from immunoSEQ multiplex PCR, and its TCRdb copy is limited to in-frame clones, with some not included. Of tens of thousands of clones in the sample, approximately 90% are singletons; the top ten hold roughly 3.5%. The chain employs TRBV7-8 and TRBJ2-5, with 11 positions matching TRBD2. The origin of this receptor is a female donor with multiple sclerosis, enrolled in a pregnancy study. This sample comprised CD8+ T cells from peripheral blood mononuclear cells, obtained in the third trimester of pregnancy. In DNA form, the CDR3 reads TGTGCCAGCAGCTTGTATTTTAGCGGGGGGGCCGAGGAGACCCAGTACTTC. This sequence encodes CASSLYFSGGAEETQYF.